Presented here are 31 T cell receptor beta chains from one specimen sequenced in a study of T cells in Graves' hyperthyroidism and ophthalmopathy. There were TCR beta CDR3 regions amplified from RNA transcripts. The TCR CDR3 first-round RT-PCR relied on the HTBI primer set. TCRdb recomputed calls from the multiplex PCR reads with MiXCR, one row per CDR3 protein. The sample has about 98,000 distinct CDR3 sequences; 35% to 45% are singletons. The sample was peripheral blood or thyroid tissue (not recorded which). The receptors stem from a woman under 40 with Graves' hyperthyroidism.

The chain couples TRBV29-1 to TRBJ1-4; 7 bases agree with TRBD1. CDR3 length: 12 amino acids. CDR1 and CDR2 (germline): SQVTM, ANQGSEA. Trimming cost V 6 bases and J 4 bases; bases outside gene matches: 2. CDR3: CSVGQLNEKLFF. CDR3 in DNA: TGCAGCGTGGGACAGCTTAATGAAAAACTGTTTTTT. Filled out from reference TRBV29-1 and TRBJ1-4, the complete variable domain reads SAVISQKPSRDICQRGTSLTIQCQVDSQVTMMFWYRQQPGQSLTLIATANQGSEATYESGFVIDKFPISRPNLTFSTLTVSNMSPEDSSIYLCSVGQLNEKLFFGSGTQLSVL.

Many counts were recorded for this clonotype. The chain has TRBV5-1 and TRBJ2-5; no firm D call. CDR3 size: 13 residues. Germline CDR1 is SGHRS and CDR2 is YFSETQ. V was pared by 4 bases and J by 0 bases, with 7 bases between. CDR3 sequence: CASSGDHQETQYF. Written as DNA, the CDR3 is TGCGCCAGCAGCGGGGATCACCAAGAGACCCAGTACTTC.

At least ten counts were recorded for this clonotype. The chain joins TRBV4-1 to TRBJ2-5; 12 bases map to TRBD2. The length of the CDR3 is 18 residues. V trimming: 4 bases; J trimming: 4 bases; junction bases outside the gene matches: 13. Per germline, CDR1 MGHRA and CDR2 YSYEKL. The CDR3 nucleotides read TGCGCCAGCAGCCGGGAGACGACTAGCGGGAGTGGGGGAGAGACCCAGTACTTC. Its translation: CASSRETTSGSGGETQYF.

This clonotype showed up many times. The chain has TRBV2 and TRBJ1-2; TRBD1 matches at 8 bases. With V trimmed by 7 bases and J by 6 bases, 22 bases remained unmatched. In germline, CDR1 is SNHLY, CDR2 FYNNEI. The CDR3 totals 18 residues. CDR3 in DNA: TGTGCCAGCACGAAAGCCGGGGCAGGGGGCCGGCGAAGTCATGGCTACACCTTC. It encodes CASTKAGAGGRRSHGYTF.

This chain joins TRBV7-2 and TRBJ2-7, with 10 bases matching TRBD1. CDR1 is SGHTA and CDR2 is FQGNSA in the germline V gene. CDR3 length: 14 residues. J was trimmed by 5 bases and V by 0 bases; bases with no gene match: 1. CDR3 sequence: CASSLAGTGDEQYF. The CDR3 DNA reads TGTGCCAGCAGCTTAGCCGGGACAGGGGACGAGCAGTACTTC.

CDR3 nucleotides: TGCAGCCCAGCGGGGGGGTACGAGCAGTACTTC. It encodes CSPAGGYEQYF. V usage is TRBV20-1 and J usage is TRBJ2-7, with 10 bases that match TRBD2. This CDR3 has 11 amino acids. Germline CDR1 DFQATT, CDR2 SNEGSKA (reference sequence).

There are many counts of this clonotype. The chain employs TRBV27 and TRBJ1-6, with 11 bases aligning to TRBD1. The CDR3 totals 16 residues. V was pared by 10 bases and J by 10 bases, with 15 bases of the junction left unmatched. Germline assignment: CDR1 MNHEY and CDR2 SMNVEV (reference sequence). The DNA for the CDR3 is TGTGCCACCAGACGTGGATCCGGGACAGGGGGATCACCCCTCCACTTT. It translates to CATRRGSGTGGSPLHF.

A word on this clonotype: One end of the junction fails to match germline, which may point to a read error. The chain recombines TRBV7-2 with TRBJ1-4, with 7 bases aligning to TRBD1. The CDR3 is made up of 12 amino acids. CDR1 SGHTA and CDR2 FQGNSA come from the germline V gene. CDR3 coding DNA: TGCGCCAGCAGAGACAGGGTTGAAAAACTGTTTTTT. It encodes CASRDRVEKLFF.

Note on this clonotype: The conserved phenylalanine or tryptophan normally closing the CDR3 is absent here, so this likely arose from a read error. The chain employs TRBV10-3 and TRBJ2-7; possible D gene TRBD2, 5 bases. V lost 8 bases and J lost 2, with 13 bases in between. This CDR3 is built from 13 residues. The V gene's germline CDR1 is ENHRY and CDR2 SYGVKD. The DNA of the CDR3 is TGTGCCATCGGGGTTGGGGAGACCTACGAGCAGTACCTC. As protein: CAIGVGETYEQYL.

At least ten counts were recorded for this clonotype. J is TRBJ2-5 and V is TRBV28; D possibly uses TRBD1 or TRBD2 (5 bases each). Deletions cut 7 bases from V and 3 bases from J, with 12 bases between. The CDR3 is made up of 13 amino acids. The germline V gene has CDR1 MDHEN and CDR2 SYDVKM. The CDR3 DNA reads as TGTGCCAGCACCCTCCAGGGAGAAGAGACCCAGTACTTC. Translated, it gives CASTLQGEETQYF.

This clonotype was seen many times. The chain combines TRBV6-1 with TRBJ2-5; D is perhaps TRBD2 (5 bases). In germline, CDR1 is MNHNS, CDR2 SASEGT. This CDR3 is 14 amino acids long. V was shortened by 6 bases and J by 4 bases, with 15 bases between the two germline ends. The CDR3 protein is CASRPLGFTETQYF. The CDR3 region has the DNA TGTGCCAGCAGACCACTAGGGTTCACAGAGACCCAGTACTTC.

The chain has TRBV28 and TRBJ2-5, with D perhaps TRBD1 (7 bases). CDR1 is MDHEN, CDR2 SYDVKM, per germline. V lost 5 bases and J lost 8, with 33 bases in between. This CDR3 is built from 19 residues. The CDR3 DNA sequence: TGTGCCAGCAGTATCGGGACAGAGGAATACAAGAGACGGGGGAAAACCCAGTACTTC. Its protein is CASSIGTEEYKRRGKTQYF.

This clonotype appeared a few times. The V and J genes are TRBV29-1 and TRBJ1-1; D not resolved. CDR1 SQVTM and CDR2 ANQGSEA come from the germline V gene. This CDR3 is 12 amino acids long. Trimming left V 6 bases short and J 1 base short, with 9 bases between. The chain's CDR3 is CSVSVGNTEAFF. CDR3 in DNA: TGCAGCGTCTCTGTGGGGAACACTGAAGCTTTCTTT.

The rearrangement links TRBV6-2 or TRBV6-3 to TRBJ1-2, with 9 bases matching TRBD1. The germline CDR1 and CDR2 sequences are MNHEY and SVGEGT. Germline trimming cut 6 bases from V and 7 bases from J; bases unmatched to any gene: 9. The CDR3 sequence is 14 residues long. CDR3 bases: TGTGCCAGCAGGCGAACGATGGACAGGGGTGGCTACACCTTC. This sequence encodes CASRRTMDRGGYTF.

The rearrangement joins TRBV6-5 to TRBJ1-1; D remains ambiguous. The length of the CDR3 is 16 residues. Trimming took off 4 bases at V and 3 bases at J, with 18 bases between the two ends. CDR1 MNHEY and CDR2 SVGAGI come from the germline V gene. DNA for the CDR3: TGTGCCAGCAGTTTATTTGTTAGTGGGGTGGACACTGAAGCTTTCTTT. It codes for CASSLFVSGVDTEAFF.

This clonotype has a count of ten or more. The chain employs TRBV9 and TRBJ2-7; D unclear. This CDR3 has 14 amino acids. From germline, CDR1 is SGDLS and CDR2 YYNGEE. V lost 0 bases and J lost 1, with 8 bases in between. CDR3 loop: CASSVDPDSYEQYF. The DNA for the CDR3 is TGTGCCAGCAGCGTAGATCCAGATTCCTACGAGCAGTACTTC.

In this sample, this clonotype turned up many times. V and J are TRBV11-2 and TRBJ1-1, with 9 nucleotides matching TRBD1. Germline values: CDR1 SGHAT, CDR2 FQNNGV. J lost 4 bases, V lost 3 bases, and 9 bases had no gene match. The CDR3 is 16 residues long. The CDR3 region is CASSLVMGQGGTEAFF. CDR3 nucleotide sequence: TGTGCCAGCAGCTTGGTCATGGGACAGGGCGGCACTGAAGCTTTCTTT.

This clonotype was seen at least ten times. CDR3: CASSRGVGYTF. The CDR3 DNA reads as TGTGCCAGCAGCCGCGGCGTTGGCTACACCTTC. This chain uses TRBV7-9 with TRBJ1-2; D uncertain. Trimming shortened V by 5 bases and J by 7 bases, and 8 bases separated the two germline ends. The CDR3 contains 11 residues. The germline CDR1 and CDR2 sequences are SEHNR and FQNEAQ (reference sequence). Filled out from reference TRBV7-9 and TRBJ1-2, the complete variable domain reads DTGVSQNPRHKITKRGQNVTFRCDPISEHNRLYWYRQTLGQGPEFLTYFQNEAQLEKSRLLSDRFSAERPKGSFSTLEIQRTEQGDSAMYLCASSRGVGYTFGSGTRLTVV.

V usage is TRBV7-9 and J usage is TRBJ2-5; TRBD1 agrees at 10 bases. In germline, CDR1 is SEHNR, CDR2 FQNEAQ (reference sequence). CDR3 length equals 16 residues. J gave up 1 base and V 9 bases, and 11 bases lay outside the gene matches. The CDR3 spells CASSTSRTGGQETQYF. The CDR3 nucleotides are TGTGCCAGTAGTACTTCTCGGACAGGGGGCCAAGAGACCCAGTACTTC.

CDR3 in DNA: TGCAGTGCTAGAAGCCAGCTCCAAGGGATCCAGTACTTC. The encoded protein is CSARSQLQGIQYF. The chain employs TRBV20-1 and TRBJ2-5; no clear D gene. The length of the CDR3 is 13 residues. Trimming cost V 2 bases and J 10 bases, with 17 bases left between them. The V gene's germline CDR1 is DFQATT and CDR2 SNEGSKA (reference sequence).

Only a few counts were recorded for this clonotype. This rearrangement joins TRBV12-3 or TRBV12-4 to TRBJ2-3; D is unresolved. Trimming stripped 2 bases from V and 6 bases from J, with 9 bases between. This CDR3 is built from 13 residues. The CDR3 reads CASSLNPGDTQYF. The CDR3 DNA sequence: TGTGCCAGCAGTTTAAACCCTGGGGATACGCAGTATTTT.

A word on this clonotype: Since a much larger clone is just one base distant, this may be a read error. V and J are TRBV3-1 and TRBJ2-2; D possibly uses TRBD1 or TRBD2 (5 bases each). The CDR3 extends over 14 amino acids. Germline CDR1 and CDR2: LGHDT and YNNKEL (reference sequence). The CDR3 loop is CASRKSQATGELLF. The CDR3 DNA sequence: TGTGCCAGCAGAAAATCACAGGCCACCGGGGAGCTGCTTTTT. The full variable domain, its missing parts supplied by reference TRBV3-1 and TRBJ2-2, is DTAVSQTPKYLVTQMGNDKSIKCEQNLGHDTMYWYKQDSKKFLKIMFSYNNKELIINETVPNRFSPKSPDKAHLNLHINSLELGDSAVYFCASRKSQATGELLFGEGSRLTVL.

The chain employs TRBV20-1 and TRBJ2-7; 9 nucleotides agree with TRBD1. CDR1 is DFQATT and CDR2 is SNEGSKA in the germline V gene (reference sequence). The CDR3 loop spans 13 amino acids. V dropped 3 bases and J dropped 5; count of bases not matched to a gene: 5. This chain's CDR3 is CSASPGTGNEQYF. The CDR3 nucleotides are TGCAGTGCTAGTCCCGGGACAGGGAACGAGCAGTACTTC.

This clonotype was counted many times. This rearrangement joins TRBV9 to TRBJ2-5; TRBD1 aligns across 11 bases. CDR3 size: 16 residues. Trimming took 4 bases from V and 7 from J; bases not matched to a gene: 12. The germline CDR1 and CDR2 sequences are SGDLS and YYNGEE. CDR3 region: CASSSLGQGARGTQYF. The CDR3 DNA follows: TGTGCCAGCAGCTCCCTCGGACAGGGGGCTCGGGGGACCCAGTACTTC.

This clonotype was detected ten times or more. This chain uses TRBV19 with TRBJ2-5; the D is unclear. Germline-derived CDR1 and CDR2 are LNHDA and SQIVND (reference sequence). The V gene lost 4 bases and the J gene lost 5 bases, with 17 bases spanning the gap. This CDR3 contains 15 residues. The CDR3 sequence: CASSTTSRASETQYF. The CDR3 nucleotides are TGTGCCAGTAGTACCACATCAAGGGCGTCGGAGACCCAGTACTTC.

This clonotype showed up many times. The rearrangement joins TRBV7-6 to TRBJ2-2, with D tentatively TRBD2 (6 bases). V was trimmed by 3 bases and J by 8 bases, leaving 10 bases between them. Per germline, CDR1 SGHVS and CDR2 FNYEAQ. There are 13 residues in the CDR3. The CDR3 loop is CASSFFAGGELFF. The DNA for the CDR3 is TGTGCCAGCAGCTTTTTTGCGGGAGGGGAGCTGTTTTTT.

Ten or more counts support this clonotype. V usage is TRBV3-1 and J usage is TRBJ2-5, with D unresolved. Trimming removed 3 bases from V and 7 bases from J, with 15 bases in between. CDR3 length equals 14 residues. Germline CDR1 and CDR2: LGHDT and YNNKEL (reference sequence). CDR3 sequence reads: CASSHAANVATQYF. The CDR3 DNA is TGTGCCAGCAGCCACGCGGCAAATGTTGCGACCCAGTACTTC.

Many counts were recorded for this clonotype. V is TRBV7-2 and J is TRBJ1-1; 7 bases align to TRBD1. The V gene end was trimmed by 4 bases and the J gene end by 3 bases; junction bases not matched to a gene: 17. The CDR3 is made up of 18 amino acids. Germline V lookup: CDR1 SGHTA, CDR2 FQGNSA. In nucleotides, the CDR3 is TGTGCCAGCAGCTACCAACTGACAGGGCGAACCGACTACACTGAAGCTTTCTTT. It yields the protein CASSYQLTGRTDYTEAFF.

This clonotype came up many times. The gene calls are TRBV5-1 and TRBJ2-7, with 10 bases fitting TRBD2. The CDR3 is made up of 17 amino acids. The J segment lost 6 bases and the V segment lost 5 bases, leaving 17 bases of the junction unmatched. The germline CDR1 and CDR2 sequences are SGHRS and YFSETQ. CDR3 coding DNA: TGCGCCAGCAGACGAACCAGTAGCGGGAGGCCCCCCCCCGAGCAGTACTTC. Its translation: CASRRTSSGRPPPEQYF.

The chain carries TRBV7-2 and TRBJ1-6; D gene ambiguous. V lost 1 base and J 3 bases, leaving 7 bases between the germline ends. This CDR3 comprises 15 residues. CDR1 and CDR2 (germline): SGHTA, FQGNSA. The CDR3 sequence: CASSLVGSYNSPLHF. CDR3 bases: TGTGCCAGCAGCTTAGTCGGCAGCTATAATTCACCCCTCCACTTT.

This clonotype was counted many times. The chain couples TRBV11-2 to TRBJ2-7, with 8 bases fitting TRBD1. The ends lost 4 bases at V and 1 base at J; junction bases unmatched: 0. CDR1 SGHAT and CDR2 FQNNGV come from the germline V gene. The CDR3 consists of 13 residues. The DNA of the CDR3 is TGTGCCAGCAGCTACAGGGGGTCCTACGAGCAGTACTTC. Protein: CASSYRGSYEQYF.